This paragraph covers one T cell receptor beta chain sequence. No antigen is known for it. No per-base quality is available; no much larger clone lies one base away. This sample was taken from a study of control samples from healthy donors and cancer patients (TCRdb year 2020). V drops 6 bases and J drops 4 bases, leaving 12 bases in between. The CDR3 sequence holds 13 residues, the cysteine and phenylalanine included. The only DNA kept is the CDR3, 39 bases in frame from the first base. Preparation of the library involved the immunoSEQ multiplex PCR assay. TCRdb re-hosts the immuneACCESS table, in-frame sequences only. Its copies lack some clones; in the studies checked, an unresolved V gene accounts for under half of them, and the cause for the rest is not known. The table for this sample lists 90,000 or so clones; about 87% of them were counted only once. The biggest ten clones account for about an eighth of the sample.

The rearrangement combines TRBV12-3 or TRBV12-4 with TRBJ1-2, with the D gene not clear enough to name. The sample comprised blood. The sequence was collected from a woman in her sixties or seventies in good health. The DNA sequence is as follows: TGTGCCAGCAGCCCTCGGACGGGCTATGGCTACACCTTC. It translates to CASSPRTGYGYTF.